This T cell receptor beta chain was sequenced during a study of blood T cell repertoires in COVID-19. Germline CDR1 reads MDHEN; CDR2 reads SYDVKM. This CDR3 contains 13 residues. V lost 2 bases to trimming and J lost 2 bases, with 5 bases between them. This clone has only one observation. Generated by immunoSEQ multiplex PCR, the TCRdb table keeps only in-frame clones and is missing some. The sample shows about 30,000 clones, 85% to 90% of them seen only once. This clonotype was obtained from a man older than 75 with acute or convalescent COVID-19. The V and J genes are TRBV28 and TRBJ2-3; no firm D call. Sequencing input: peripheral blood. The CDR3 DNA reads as TGTGCCAGCAGTTTACCCAACACAGATACGCAGTATTTT. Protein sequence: CASSLPNTDTQYF.